What follows describes a single T cell receptor (beta chain). Its antigen remains unidentified. At one boundary the junction diverges from the germline segment, which might be a read error. This specimen comes from a study of tumor and adjacent non-tumor tissue in lung cancer (dated 2018 in TCRdb). Concerning the study at large: Patients with adenocarcinoma (about 12), squamous cell carcinoma (2) and small cell lung cancer (1) were included in the cohort. Ages among the approximately 15 patients ranged from about 31 to 85 years, there were roughly ten men and 5 women, and disease was at TNM stage I to III. Sequencing generated a total of some 130 million productive TCRbeta reads, averaging about 4.17 million reads per sample. Using bulk TCRbeta repertoires from roughly 14 lung cancer patients, the study set lung tumor tissue side by side with matched distant non-tumor lung tissue. A few dozen paired specimens, one tumor and one normal lung sample per patient, were profiled by TCRbeta CDR3 sequencing. Broader findings and caveats from the paper: Peripheral blood was not sequenced, so blood TCRbeta repertoires were not examined in the lung cancer patients of the study. In normal lung, the top 100 clones accounted for a significantly larger cumulative share of the repertoire than in tumor tissue. TCR diversity was significantly higher in younger patients, and higher tumor TCR diversity was associated with shorter overall and disease-free survival. TCR diversity (inverse Simpson) was significantly higher in tumor than in normal lung tissue (roughly 430 vs 170, P = 0.0075, Mann-Whitney U test). The methods do not name the sequencing platform or mention unique molecular identifiers. The cohort had only 15 or so patients, and the authors noted that larger samples and more detailed clinical data are needed.

CDR1 and CDR2 are drawn from the germline V gene: LGHNA, YNFKEQ. The CDR3, from cysteine to phenylalanine, totals 19 residues. Only the CDR3 DNA is retained, 57 bases long and in frame from the first base. The method was multiplex PCR. Sequencer: Illumina HiSeq 2500. TCRbeta libraries were constructed through three rounds of nested PCR with primers (Table S4) according to protocols adapted from ARM-PCR. Before sequencing, PCR products of 200-500 bp were excised from the gel and purified with the QIAquick gel extraction kit. As for the original processing: Reads were cleaned with Trimmomatic, merged with FLASH into complete CDR3 sequences, and assigned to V(D)J germline segments with MiTCR. Clonal diversity was calculated as the inverse Simpson's index using VDJtools. In-frame sequences lacking a premature stop codon were counted as productive reads. The raw public data were reprocessed by TCRdb itself: fastp quality trimming at Q25, MiXCR clonotype calling, in-frame beta chains only. Each CDR3 protein appears once, grouped with its most common genes and DNA. The V and J calls, along with clone size, are taken from TCRdb and not from the paper's own processing. The sample table contains about 200,000 distinct CDR3 sequences; only one count was recorded for less than 80% of them. Almost 25% of the sample lies in the top ten.

RNA was extracted from bulk unsorted tissue and checked for quality with a NanoDrop ND-1000 and an Agilent 2100. The donors were newly diagnosed lung cancer patients admitted for thoracic surgery in China from August to November 2014 who had not received prior chemotherapy. Patients with previous radiotherapy or chemotherapy, or with another concurrent cancer, were excluded from the study. Surgical tissue pieces of about 1-2.2 cm3 were preserved in RNAlater solution and were kept at -80 degrees C until use. The sample comprised lung tumor tissue. This receptor chain uses TRBV4-2 and TRBJ1-1; 9 central bases correspond to TRBD1. The sequence was obtained from a man between 60 and 75 years old with non-small cell lung cancer. The sequenced DNA: TGTGCCAACAGCCAGGTTAGCCTCGGGACAGGGATTTTGGGAATTGAAGCTTTCTTT. Its translation is CANSQVSLGTGILGIEAFF.